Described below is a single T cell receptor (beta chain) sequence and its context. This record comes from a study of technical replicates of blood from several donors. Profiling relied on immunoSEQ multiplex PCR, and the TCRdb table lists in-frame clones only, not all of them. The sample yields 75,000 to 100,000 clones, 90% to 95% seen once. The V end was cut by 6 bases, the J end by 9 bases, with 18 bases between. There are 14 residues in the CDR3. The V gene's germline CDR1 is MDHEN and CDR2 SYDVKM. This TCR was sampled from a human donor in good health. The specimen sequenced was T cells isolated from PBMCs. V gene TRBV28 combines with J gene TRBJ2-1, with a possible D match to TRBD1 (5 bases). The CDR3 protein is CASSLFLGRGEQFF. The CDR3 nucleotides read TGTGCCAGCAGCCTCTTCTTGGGGCGCGGTGAGCAGTTCTTC.